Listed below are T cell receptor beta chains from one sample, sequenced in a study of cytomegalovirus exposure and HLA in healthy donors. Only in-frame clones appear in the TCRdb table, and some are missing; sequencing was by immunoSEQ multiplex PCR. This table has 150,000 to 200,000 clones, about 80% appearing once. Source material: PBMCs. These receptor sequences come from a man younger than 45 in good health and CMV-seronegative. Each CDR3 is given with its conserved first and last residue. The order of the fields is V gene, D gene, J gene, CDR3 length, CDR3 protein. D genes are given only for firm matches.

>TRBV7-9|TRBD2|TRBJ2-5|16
CASSLVSPGGQETQYF
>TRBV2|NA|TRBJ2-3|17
CASSPNILSYSTDTQYF
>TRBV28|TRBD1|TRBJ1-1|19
CASSLKWTGALVVSTEAFF
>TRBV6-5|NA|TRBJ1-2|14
CASSEITAVYGYTF
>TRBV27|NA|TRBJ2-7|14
CASSFVDTTYEQYF
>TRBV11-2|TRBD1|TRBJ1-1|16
CASNGRDRGGNTEAFF
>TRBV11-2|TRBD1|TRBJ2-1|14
CASSKTGSYNEQFF
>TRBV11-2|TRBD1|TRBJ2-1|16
CASSLPMGQGGNEQFF
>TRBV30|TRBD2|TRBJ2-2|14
CARRTSGSPGELFF
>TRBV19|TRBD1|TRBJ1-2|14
CASSDGQGPYGYTF
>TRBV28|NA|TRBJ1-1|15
CASTIGGRQNTEAFF
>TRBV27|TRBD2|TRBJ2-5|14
CASSWGGRAETQYF
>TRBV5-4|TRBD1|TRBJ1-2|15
CASSGDRGDNYGYTF
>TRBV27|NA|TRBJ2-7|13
CASSPVASYEQYF
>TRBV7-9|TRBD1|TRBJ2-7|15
CASSIQDRQTYEQYF
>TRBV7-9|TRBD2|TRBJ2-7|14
CASNWTSGRAEQYF
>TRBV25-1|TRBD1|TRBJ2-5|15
CASSGKDRGRETQYF
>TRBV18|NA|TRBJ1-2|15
CASAFQQGEVLSYTF
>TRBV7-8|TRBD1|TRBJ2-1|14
CASRPDRPYNEQFF
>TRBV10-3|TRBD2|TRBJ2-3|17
CAISDTASGSLFHTQYF
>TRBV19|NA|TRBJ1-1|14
CASSILSRGTEAFF
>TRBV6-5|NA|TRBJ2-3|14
CASASGLGADTQYF
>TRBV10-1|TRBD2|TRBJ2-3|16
CASSLGLGSTTDTQYF
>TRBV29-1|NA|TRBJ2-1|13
CSVGAGGAGEQFF
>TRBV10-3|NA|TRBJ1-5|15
CAISERDKSNQPQHF
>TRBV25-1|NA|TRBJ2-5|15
CASSETGISTREQYF
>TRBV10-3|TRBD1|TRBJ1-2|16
CAITPDYRGLGYGYTF
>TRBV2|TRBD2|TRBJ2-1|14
CASTVGLADNEQFF